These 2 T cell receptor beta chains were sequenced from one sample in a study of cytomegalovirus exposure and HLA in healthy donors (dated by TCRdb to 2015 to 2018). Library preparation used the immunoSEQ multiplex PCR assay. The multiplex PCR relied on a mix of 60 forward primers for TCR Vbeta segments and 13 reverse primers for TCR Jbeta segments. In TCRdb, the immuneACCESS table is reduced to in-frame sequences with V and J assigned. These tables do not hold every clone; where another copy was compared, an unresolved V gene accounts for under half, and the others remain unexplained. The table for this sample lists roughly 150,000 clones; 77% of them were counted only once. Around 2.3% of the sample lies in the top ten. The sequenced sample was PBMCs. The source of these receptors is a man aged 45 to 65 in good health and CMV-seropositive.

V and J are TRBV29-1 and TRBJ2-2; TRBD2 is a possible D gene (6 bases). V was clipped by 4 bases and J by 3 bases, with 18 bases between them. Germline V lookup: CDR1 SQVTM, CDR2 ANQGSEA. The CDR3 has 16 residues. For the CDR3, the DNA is TGCAGCGTTGGAGGAGGGAACCCGTCCGACACCGGGGAGCTGTTTTTT. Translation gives CSVGGGNPSDTGELFF.

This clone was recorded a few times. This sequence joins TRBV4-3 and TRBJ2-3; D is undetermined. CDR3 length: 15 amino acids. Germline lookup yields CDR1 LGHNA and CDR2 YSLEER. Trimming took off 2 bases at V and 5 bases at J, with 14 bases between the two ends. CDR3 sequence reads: CASSQSGSVGDTQYF. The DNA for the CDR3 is TGCGCCAGCAGCCAATCCGGGTCGGTGGGAGATACGCAGTATTTT.